One sample yielded the 6 T cell receptor beta chains listed below, sequenced in a study of beta chain features in type 1 diabetes. Study-level results: Significant though moderate, a shortening of TCRB CDR3s appeared in all four CD4+ subsets of Type 1 diabetes patients.

Sequenced material consisted of expressed TCRB transcripts (all of the isolated RNA was reverse transcribed). Clones were sequenced by immunoSEQ multiplex PCR, and TCRdb holds only the in-frame ones, with some missing. The sample consists of 60,000 or so clones, roughly 50% of them appearing once. These receptors lack a known antigen. Sequencing used Tregs from blood. These TCRs come from a woman aged 35 to 49 with type 1 diabetes.

The chain is built from TRBV7-9 and TRBJ1-2; TRBD1 is a possible D gene (6 bases). Germline CDR1 is SEHNR and CDR2 is FQNEAQ (reference sequence). This CDR3 spans 12 amino acids. V was pared by 5 bases and J by 4 bases, with 8 bases between. The CDR3 spells CASSPGAYGYTF. The CDR3 DNA follows: TGTGCCAGCAGCCCAGGGGCCTATGGCTACACCTTC. Full variable domain (rest looked up from reference TRBV7-9 and TRBJ1-2): DTGVSQNPRHKITKRGQNVTFRCDPISEHNRLYWYRQTLGQGPEFLTYFQNEAQLEKSRLLSDRFSAERPKGSFSTLEIQRTEQGDSAMYLCASSPGAYGYTFGSGTRLTVV.

This clone has only a few counts. The rearrangement links TRBV2 to TRBJ1-2; D might be TRBD1 (6 bases). With 7 bases removed from V and 1 base from J, the gap between germline ends came to 10 bases. The CDR3 has 13 residues. Looked up from germline, CDR1 is SNHLY and CDR2 is FYNNEI. This chain's CDR3 is CASTRQDNYGYTF. In nucleotides, the CDR3 is TGTGCCAGCACGAGACAGGATAACTATGGCTACACCTTC.

The chain combines TRBV4-1 with TRBJ1-6; D is undetermined. V was pared by 0 bases and J by 0 bases, with 9 bases between. This CDR3 comprises 17 residues. Germline lookup yields CDR1 MGHRA and CDR2 YSYEKL. The DNA of the CDR3 is TGCGCCAGCAGCCAAGAGAGGCTGAGCTCCTATAATTCACCCCTCCACTTT. Translated: CASSQERLSSYNSPLHF.

This chain connects TRBV2 to TRBJ1-1; D is possibly TRBD1 (5 bases). V lost 6 bases, J lost 1 base, and 15 bases lay in between. Germline assignment: CDR1 SNHLY and CDR2 FYNNEI. This CDR3 is 15 amino acids long. CDR3 amino acids: CASRSRTLGNTEAFF. In DNA, the CDR3 is TGTGCCAGCAGATCCCGGACATTGGGGAACACTGAAGCTTTCTTT. Full variable domain (rest looked up from reference TRBV2 and TRBJ1-1): EPEVTQTPSHQVTQMGQEVILRCVPISNHLYFYWYRQILGQKVEFLVSFYNNEISEKSEIFDDQFSVERPDGSNFTLKIRSTKLEDSAMYFCASRSRTLGNTEAFFGQGTRLTVV.

The genes are TRBV9 and TRBJ1-2; 7 bases map to TRBD1. J gave up 2 bases and V 0 bases, and 1 base lay outside the gene matches. Germline CDR1 SGDLS, CDR2 YYNGEE. The CDR3 sequence is 14 residues long. The CDR3 sequence is CASSVEGANYGYTF. The CDR3, as DNA: TGTGCCAGCAGCGTAGAGGGGGCCAACTATGGCTACACCTTC.

This rearrangement joins TRBV6-5 to TRBJ2-3; 7 bases are shared with TRBD1. This CDR3 spans 13 amino acids. V gave up 6 bases and J gave up 2 bases; unmatched junction bases: 2. CDR1 is MNHEY, CDR2 SVGAGI, per germline. The CDR3 here is CASRRGPTDTQYF. Here the CDR3 DNA reads TGTGCCAGCAGAAGGGGGCCCACAGATACGCAGTATTTT.